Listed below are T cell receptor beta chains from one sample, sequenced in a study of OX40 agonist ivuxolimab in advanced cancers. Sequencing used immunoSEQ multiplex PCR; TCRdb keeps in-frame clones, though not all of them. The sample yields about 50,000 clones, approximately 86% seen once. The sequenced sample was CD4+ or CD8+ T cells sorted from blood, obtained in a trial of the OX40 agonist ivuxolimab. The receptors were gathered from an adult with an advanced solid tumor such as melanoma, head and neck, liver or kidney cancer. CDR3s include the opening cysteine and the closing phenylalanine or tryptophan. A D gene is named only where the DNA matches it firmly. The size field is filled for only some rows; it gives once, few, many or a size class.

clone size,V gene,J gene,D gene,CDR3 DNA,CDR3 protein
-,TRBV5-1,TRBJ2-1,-,TGCGCCAGCAGCTTGGAGGACAAGGCGAATGAGCAGTTCTTC,CASSLEDKANEQFF
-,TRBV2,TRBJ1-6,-,TGTGCCAGCAGTGAAGTAAGATTTGATAATTCACCCCTCCACTTT,CASSEVRFDNSPLHF
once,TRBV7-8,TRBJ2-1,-,TGTGCCAGCAGCTTAATCAGGAGTGAGCAGTTCTTC,CASSLIRSEQFF
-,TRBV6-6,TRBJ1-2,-,TGTGCCAGCAGCCCCGACATGGTTGGCTACACCTTC,CASSPDMVGYTF
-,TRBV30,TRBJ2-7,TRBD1,TGTGCCTGGGCCGGGACAGGGGGCCGCGAGCAGTACTTC,CAWAGTGGREQYF
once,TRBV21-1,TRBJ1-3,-,TGTGCCAGCAGGATAACCTGGGGTCCGGGGGGAAACACCATATATTTT,CASRITWGPGGNTIYF
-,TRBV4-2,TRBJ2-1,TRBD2,TGTGCCAGCAGCCCCCGGGAGGGACTAGCGGGGGCCTACAATGAGCAGTTCTTC,CASSPREGLAGAYNEQFF
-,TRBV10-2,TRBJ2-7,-,TGCGCCAGCAAAGGACTAAACTACGAGCAGTACTTC,CASKGLNYEQYF
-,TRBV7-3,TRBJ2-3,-,TGTGCCAGCAGCCTAGCATTTGGAGATACGCAGTATTTT,CASSLAFGDTQYF
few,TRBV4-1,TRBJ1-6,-,TGCGCCAGCAGCCAAGATGCGAGCGGGAATTCACCCCTCCACTTT,CASSQDASGNSPLHF
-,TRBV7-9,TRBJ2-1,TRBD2,TGTGCCAGCATCCCCAGACTATCCTCGACTAGCGGGAGGGCCAAGTGGTTCTTC,CASIPRLSSTSGRAKWFF
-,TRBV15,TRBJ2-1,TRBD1,TGTGCCACCAGCAGAGATGTGACAGGGGGGAGCAATGAGCAGTTCTTC,CATSRDVTGGSNEQFF
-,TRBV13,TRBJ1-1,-,TGTGCCAGCAGCTTTGGGTCCAGGGGCACTGAAGCTTTCTTT,CASSFGSRGTEAFF
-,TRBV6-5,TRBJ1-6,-,TGTGCCAGCAGTTACTCGATCACCAATTCACCCCTCCACTTT,CASSYSITNSPLHF
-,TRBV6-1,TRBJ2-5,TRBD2,TGTGCCAGCAGTGAAATTGACGGGAGGGCCGATGAGACCCAGTACTTC,CASSEIDGRADETQYF
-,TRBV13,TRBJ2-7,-,TGTGCCAGCAGCTCGGGACTTTTATACGAGCAGTACTTC,CASSSGLLYEQYF
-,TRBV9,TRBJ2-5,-,TGTGCCAGCAGCGCCGGTGGGGGCCAAGAGACCCAGTACTTC,CASSAGGGQETQYF
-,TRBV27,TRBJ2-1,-,TGTGCCAGCAGTTTATGGGCCCTGAACAATGAGCAGTTCTTC,CASSLWALNNEQFF
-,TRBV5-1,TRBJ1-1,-,TGCGCCAGCAGCTTCAGGGTAATGAACACTGAAGCTTTCTTT,CASSFRVMNTEAFF
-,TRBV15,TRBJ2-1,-,TGTGCCACCAGCAGAACTAGAATTGAGCAGTTCTTC,CATSRTRIEQFF
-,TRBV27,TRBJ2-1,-,TGTGCCAGCAGTTGGGGGGCCCGGGGCGGGGAGCAGTTCTTC,CASSWGARGGEQFF
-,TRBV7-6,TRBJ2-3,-,TGTGCCAGCAGCTTGGGGGGAGCAGATACGCAGTATTTT,CASSLGGADTQYF
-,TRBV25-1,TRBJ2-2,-,TGTGCCAGCAGTGGTCCATTTAGGGCCACCGGGGAGCTGTTTTTT,CASSGPFRATGELFF
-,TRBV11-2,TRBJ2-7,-,TGTGCCAGCAGCTTAACCCAGCAGGCGTTCTACGAGCAGTACTTC,CASSLTQQAFYEQYF
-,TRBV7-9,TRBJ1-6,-,TGTGCCAGCAGGGAGCCGCGGAATAATTCACCCCTCCACTTT,CASREPRNNSPLHF
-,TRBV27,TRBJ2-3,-,TGTGCCAGCAGTCGGGAGAGAGGCGCAGATACGCAGTATTTT,CASSRERGADTQYF
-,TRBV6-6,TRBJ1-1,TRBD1,TGTGCCAGCGGGGGACTCGGACAGGGCAGGGCTGAAGCTTTCTTT,CASGGLGQGRAEAFF
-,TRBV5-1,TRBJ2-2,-,TGCGCCAGCAACGTGATGGGGACCGGGGAGCTGTTTTTT,CASNVMGTGELFF
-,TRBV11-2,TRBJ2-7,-,TGTGCCAGCAGCTTGGGGGACGGATACGAGCAGTACTTC,CASSLGDGYEQYF
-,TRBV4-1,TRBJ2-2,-,TGCGCCAGCAGCCGTGGGACTCCAAACACCGGGGAGCTGTTTTTT,CASSRGTPNTGELFF
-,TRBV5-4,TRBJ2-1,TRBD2,TGTGCCAGCAGCGAAAGCGGGGGGAAAGCCTCCTACAATGAGCAGTTCTTC,CASSESGGKASYNEQFF
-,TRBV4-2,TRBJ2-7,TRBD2,TGTGCCAGCAGCCAACGGCTAGCGGGTACCTACGAGCAGTACTTC,CASSQRLAGTYEQYF
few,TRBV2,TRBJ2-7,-,TGTGCCAGCAGTGTCTACGAGCAGTACTTC,CASSVYEQYF
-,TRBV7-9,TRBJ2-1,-,TGTGCCAGCAGCTTGTCGGTTTACAATGAGCAGTTCTTC,CASSLSVYNEQFF
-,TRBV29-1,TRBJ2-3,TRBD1,TGCAGCGAGCGGACAGGTCCAGATACGCAGTATTTT,CSERTGPDTQYF
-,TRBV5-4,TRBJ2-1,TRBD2,TGTGCCAGCAGCCCCCCGGGACTAGTTAATGAGCAGTTCTTC,CASSPPGLVNEQFF
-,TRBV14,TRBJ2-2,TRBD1,TGTGCCAGCGGCTTCCAGGGGGCCGGGGAGCTGTTTTTT,CASGFQGAGELFF
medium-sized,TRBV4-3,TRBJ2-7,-,TGCGCCAGCAGCCAAGACCGGGGCCGGGAGCAGTACTTC,CASSQDRGREQYF
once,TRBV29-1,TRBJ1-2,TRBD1,TGCAGCGTGGGTCAGGGGGCGAATGCTAACTATGGCTACACCTTC,CSVGQGANANYGYTF
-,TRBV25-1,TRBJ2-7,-,TGTGCCAGCAGGGCCCTCTACGAGCAGTACTTC,CASRALYEQYF
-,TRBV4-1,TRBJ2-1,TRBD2,TGCGCCAGCAGCCACCGGACTAGCGGGAGGGATGAGCAGTTCTTC,CASSHRTSGRDEQFF
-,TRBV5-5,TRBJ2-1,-,TGTGCCAGCAGCCCTCGATTCGCGGAAGAAAGACTGAATGAGCAGTTCTTC,CASSPRFAEERLNEQFF
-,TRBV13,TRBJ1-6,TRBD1,TGTGCCAGCAGGACAGGGTCGGGATCACCCCTCCACTTT,CASRTGSGSPLHF
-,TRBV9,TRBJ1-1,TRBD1,TGTGCCAGCAGCGTAAGGGACAGTGTCACTGAAGCTTTCTTT,CASSVRDSVTEAFF
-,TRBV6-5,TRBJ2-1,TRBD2,TGTGCCAGCAGTTACGGACTAGCGGGAGCCAATGAGCAGTTCTTC,CASSYGLAGANEQFF
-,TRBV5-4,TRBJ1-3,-,TGCGCCAGCAGCAGAGGGGGACCGGGTGTAACTGGAAACACCATATATTTT,CASSRGGPGVTGNTIYF
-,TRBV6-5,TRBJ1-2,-,TGTGCCAGCAGCCAGAACAGCCACGGTTTAGATGGCTACACCTTC,CASSQNSHGLDGYTF
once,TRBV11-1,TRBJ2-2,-,TGTGCCAGCAGCTTAGGGGCCGGGGAGCTGTTTTTT,CASSLGAGELFF
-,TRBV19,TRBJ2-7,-,TGTGCCAGTAGTATTGGGCCTTACGAGCAGTACTTC,CASSIGPYEQYF
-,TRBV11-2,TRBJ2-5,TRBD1,TGTGCCAGCAGCTTAGCCGGGACAGGGCAAGAGACCCAGTACTTC,CASSLAGTGQETQYF